The clone carrying this T cell receptor (beta chain) has ten or more counts. As processed by the authors: Scientists estimated how many nucleated cells there were by amplifying reference gene primers. Profiled with immunoSEQ multiplex PCR; TCRdb holds only in-frame clones, not every one. V and J calls and clone size are as listed in that table; D and trimming were resolved from the DNA. The data hold roughly 35,000 clones, with nearly 80% observed a single time. The length of the CDR3 is 13 residues. Between the trimmed V and J ends, which lost 5 bases and 4 bases, there was a span of 12 bases. Per germline, CDR1 MNHEY and CDR2 SVGEGT. This entry comes from a study of blood T cell repertoires in COVID-19. Study-wide background: Specimens from acute and convalescent COVID-19 originated in the United States, Italy and Spain. T cells, B-cell-depleted T cells, or PBMCs supplied cDNA or gDNA.

The chain employs TRBV6-2 or TRBV6-3 and TRBJ2-7; possible D gene TRBD2, 7 bases. Sequences were obtained from peripheral blood. This clonotype was sampled from a man older than 75 with acute or convalescent COVID-19. The CDR3 protein is CASSPGGLYEQYF. DNA of the CDR3: TGTGCCAGCAGTCCGGGGGGCCTGTACGAGCAGTACTTC.